Shown below are 16 T cell receptor beta chains from a single sample sequenced in a study of regulatory T cells in long-lasting Graves disease (dated by TCRdb to the early 2020s). The library relied on multiplex PCR. Instrument used: Illumina HiSeq 4000. CDR3 regions were amplified by Arm-PCR with iRepertoire HTBI primers to construct TCR beta libraries. TCRdb handled the public reads itself, with Q25 trimming in fastp and clone calling in MiXCR, and kept productive beta chains. Every distinct CDR3 protein forms one entry, paired with its most common genes and DNA. Within this sample are 500,000 to 800,000 distinct CDR3 sequences, with around 30% of them counted one time only. The ten largest clones take up roughly 41% of the sample. The time point label of this sample denotes: persistent/refractory GD, antithyroid drugs over 5 years with positive TRAb. RNA was extracted from PBMCs in TRIzol for both TCR sequencing and RNA sequencing.

The specimen comprised peripheral blood mononuclear cells (PBMCs), sampled when the disease was refractory, from a patient treated with antithyroid drugs. The receptors derive from a female donor with Graves disease.

This chain joins TRBV5-1 and TRBJ2-5; D is undetermined. The CDR3 consists of 12 residues. Germline CDR1 reads SGHRS; CDR2 reads YFSETQ. The V end lost 4 bases, the J end lost 1 base, and 5 bases lay between the germline ends. The CDR3 loop reads CASSTSQETQYF. The CDR3 bases are TGCGCCAGCAGCACTTCCCAAGAGACCCAGTACTTC.

CDR3 nucleotides: TGTGCCAGCAGCGCCGCAGTACCACCGACAGGTAGAAATGAAAAACTGTTTTTT. Translated, it gives CASSAAVPPTGRNEKLFF. The genes are TRBV9 and TRBJ1-4, with a tentative D call TRBD1 (6 bases). V lost 3 bases, J lost 5 bases, and 23 bases lay in between. From germline, CDR1 is SGDLS and CDR2 YYNGEE. This CDR3 is 18 amino acids long.

This clonotype occurred once. The CDR3 region has the DNA TGTGCCTGGAGTCAGGGAACCAACACTGAAGCTTTCTTT. It encodes CAWSQGTNTEAFF. This rearrangement joins TRBV30 to TRBJ1-1; tentative D call: TRBD1 (5 bases). This CDR3 has 13 amino acids. Trimming stripped 2 bases from V and 2 bases from J, with 9 bases between. Germline V gene sequence: CDR1 GTSNPN, CDR2 SVGIG (reference sequence).

The table lists this clonotype with a few counts. V gene TRBV3-1 combines with J gene TRBJ2-2; weak D call: TRBD2 (6 bases). The CDR3 runs 15 residues. Trimming took 2 bases from V and 5 from J, leaving 12 bases between them. The germline V gene encodes CDR1 LGHDT and CDR2 YNNKEL (reference sequence). The CDR3 nucleotides read TGTGCCAGCAGCCAACCCGGGACTCCTACCGGGGAGCTGTTTTTT. Its protein is CASSQPGTPTGELFF.

This clonotype was counted only a few times. The V gene is TRBV29-1, the J gene TRBJ2-2; 9 positions agree with TRBD1. The V segment lost 2 bases and the J segment 4 bases; nucleotides outside the gene matches: 8. The CDR3 contains 16 residues. CDR1 and CDR2 from the germline V gene are SQVTM and ANQGSEA. CDR3 region: CSVETSTGGSTGELFF. The CDR3 coding sequence is TGCAGCGTTGAAACCTCGACAGGGGGGTCCACCGGGGAGCTGTTTTTT.

The gene calls are TRBV12-3 or TRBV12-4 and TRBJ1-1, with D maybe TRBD1 (5 bases). This CDR3 contains 13 residues. Between the trimmed V and J ends, which lost 8 bases and 4 bases, there was a span of 14 bases. This CDR3 is CASHPGIFTEAFF. The CDR3 DNA reads as TGTGCCAGCCATCCAGGGATATTCACTGAAGCTTTCTTT.

The table lists this clonotype with many counts. This chain links TRBV2 with TRBJ1-5; TRBD1 is a possible D gene (6 bases). V lost 5 bases and J lost 7, with 15 bases in between. The CDR3 consists of 14 residues. Germline values: CDR1 SNHLY, CDR2 FYNNEI. CDR3 DNA sequence: TGTGCCAGCAGTTCCACAGGGTTTGGACAGCCCCAGCATTTT. Encoded protein: CASSSTGFGQPQHF.

This clonotype has at least ten counts. V and J are TRBV5-1 and TRBJ1-1; tentatively, D is TRBD1 (6 bases). V shed 3 bases and J shed 0 bases, with 15 bases lying between them. The CDR3 totals 16 residues. Looked up from germline, CDR1 is SGHRS and CDR2 is YFSETQ. CDR3 sequence: CASSWTLGQMNTEAFF. In nucleotides, the CDR3 is TGCGCCAGCAGCTGGACCCTCGGACAGATGAACACTGAAGCTTTCTTT.

This chain joins TRBV12-3 or TRBV12-4 and TRBJ1-1; weak D call: TRBD1 (6 bases). Deletions cut 6 bases from V and 5 bases from J, with 19 bases between. The CDR3 spans 15 residues. CDR3 in DNA: TGTGCCAGCAGACTTACTACAGGGATGAGAACTGAAGCTTTCTTT. This sequence encodes CASRLTTGMRTEAFF.

This clonotype was counted many times. The rearrangement joins TRBV12-3 or TRBV12-4 to TRBJ1-4; tentative D call: TRBD1 (6 bases). Trimming shortened V by 0 bases and J by 8 bases, and 10 bases separated the two germline ends. The CDR3 is made up of 14 amino acids. CDR3 nucleotide sequence: TGTGCCAGCAGTTTAGCGCGCAGGGGCGAAAAACTGTTTTTT. Its translation: CASSLARRGEKLFF.

The chain recombines TRBV29-1 with TRBJ1-6; 8 bases fit TRBD1. The ends lost 7 bases at V and 6 bases at J; junction bases unmatched: 8. The CDR3 length is 14 residues. Germline values: CDR1 SQVTM, CDR2 ANQGSEA. For the CDR3, the DNA is TGCAGCGCTAGGACAGGGAATGGTAATTCACCCCTCCACTTT. Translating it yields CSARTGNGNSPLHF.

This clonotype has only a few counts. This sequence joins TRBV7-2 and TRBJ2-3; the match to TRBD2 covers 13 bases. The CDR3 extends over 19 amino acids. V lost 2 bases, J lost 6 bases, and 14 bases stayed unmatched. Germline V gene data show CDR1 as SGHTA and CDR2 as FQGNSA. The CDR3: CASSLRVHQTSGRMDTQYF. CDR3 coding DNA: TGTGCCAGCAGCTTACGGGTCCACCAGACTAGCGGGAGGATGGATACGCAGTATTTT.

This clonotype was detected only a few times. This rearrangement joins TRBV13 to TRBJ1-2; D gene unclear. CDR3 length: 14 residues. V dropped 5 bases and J dropped 5 bases, with 15 bases sitting between them. Germline V gene data show CDR1 as PRHDT and CDR2 as FYEKMQ (reference sequence). The CDR3 spells CASSNTAGAYGYTF. CDR3 nucleotide sequence: TGTGCCAGCAGCAACACAGCTGGAGCGTATGGCTACACCTTC.

In DNA, the CDR3 is TGCAGCGTTGGTTTGTCCGGGACCGGGGAGCTGTTTTTT. Translation: CSVGLSGTGELFF. This chain links TRBV29-1 with TRBJ2-2; D unresolved. V gave up 4 bases and J gave up 5 bases, with 11 bases separating them. CDR3 length equals 13 residues. Germline V gene sequence: CDR1 SQVTM, CDR2 ANQGSEA.

This clonotype was counted only a few times. V is TRBV6-2 or TRBV6-3 and J is TRBJ1-1; D not resolved. The germline CDR1 and CDR2 sequences are MNHEY and SVGEGT. The germline V and J ends were trimmed by 2 bases and 0 bases, with 16 bases remaining between them. The CDR3 sequence is 17 residues long. The CDR3 spells CASSYGKGGIMNTEAFF. As DNA, the CDR3 is TGTGCCAGCAGTTACGGGAAGGGCGGCATTATGAACACTGAAGCTTTCTTT.

The V and J genes are TRBV18 and TRBJ1-5; no clear D gene. Germline loops: CDR1 KGHSH, CDR2 LQKENI. The V end was cut by 0 bases, the J end by 0 bases, with 6 bases between. The CDR3 is made up of 15 amino acids. The CDR3, as DNA: TGTGCCAGCTCACCACCGGGCCATAGCAATCAGCCCCAGCATTTT. Its protein is CASSPPGHSNQPQHF.